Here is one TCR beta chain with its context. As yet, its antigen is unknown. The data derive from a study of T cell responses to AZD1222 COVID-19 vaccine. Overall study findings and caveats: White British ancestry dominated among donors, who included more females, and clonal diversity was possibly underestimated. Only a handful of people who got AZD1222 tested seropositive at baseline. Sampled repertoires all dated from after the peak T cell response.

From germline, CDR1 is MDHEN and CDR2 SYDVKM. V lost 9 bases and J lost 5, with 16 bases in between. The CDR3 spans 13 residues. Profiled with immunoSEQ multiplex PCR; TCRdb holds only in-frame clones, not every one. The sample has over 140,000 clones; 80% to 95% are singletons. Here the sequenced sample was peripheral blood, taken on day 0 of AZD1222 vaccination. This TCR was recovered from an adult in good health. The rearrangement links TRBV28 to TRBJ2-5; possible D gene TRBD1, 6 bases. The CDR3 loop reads CASQSDRLETQYF. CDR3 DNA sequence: TGTGCCAGTCAATCGGACAGATTGGAGACCCAGTACTTC.